The present T cell receptor beta chain was sequenced within a study of T-cell reconstitution after alpha-beta-depleted transplantation in children. Unique molecular identifiers featured in how the TCRbeta library was prepared. TCRdb used MiXCR to reprocess the PCR reads, holding one entry per CDR3 protein. The table shows about 230,000 distinct CDR3 sequences, with approximately 9.8% occurring only once. V gave up 3 bases and J gave up 7 bases, with 16 bases separating them. The CDR3 has 15 amino acids. Germline V CDR1 and CDR2: LGHNA, YNFKEQ. The J gene is TRBJ1-5, the V gene TRBV4-2, with a tentative D call TRBD1 (6 bases). This receptor was taken from a human donor who donated a stem cell graft to a child with SCID. This specimen was PBMCs from the stem cell graft donor, taken from the stem cell graft. The CDR3 loop is CASSQATGMRQPQHF. The DNA for the CDR3 is TGTGCCAGCAGCCAGGCGACAGGAATGCGACAGCCCCAGCATTTT.